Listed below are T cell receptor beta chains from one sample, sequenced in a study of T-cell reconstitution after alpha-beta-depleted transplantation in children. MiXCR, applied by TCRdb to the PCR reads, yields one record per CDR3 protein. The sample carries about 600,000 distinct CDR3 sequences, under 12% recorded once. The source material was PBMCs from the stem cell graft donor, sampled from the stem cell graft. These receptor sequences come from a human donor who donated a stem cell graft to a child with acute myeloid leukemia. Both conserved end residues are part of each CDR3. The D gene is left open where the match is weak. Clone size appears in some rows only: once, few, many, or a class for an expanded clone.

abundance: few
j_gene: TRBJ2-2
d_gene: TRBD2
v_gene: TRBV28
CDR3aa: CASEGTSPGGELFF
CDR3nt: TGTGCCAGCGAAGGGACTAGCCCGGGCGGGGAGCTGTTTTTT

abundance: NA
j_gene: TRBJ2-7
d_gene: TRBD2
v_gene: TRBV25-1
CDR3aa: CASRASGTYEQYF
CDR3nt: TGTGCCAGCAGGGCTAGCGGAACCTACGAGCAGTACTTC

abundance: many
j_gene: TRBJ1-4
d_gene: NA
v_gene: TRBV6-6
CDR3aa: CASSSLSGKLFF
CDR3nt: TGTGCCAGCTCATCCCTTAGCGGAAAACTGTTTTTT

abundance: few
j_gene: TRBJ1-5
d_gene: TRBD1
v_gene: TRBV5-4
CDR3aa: CASSFGGGQGNQPQHF
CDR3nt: TGTGCCAGCAGCTTCGGGGGGGGACAGGGCAATCAGCCCCAGCATTTT

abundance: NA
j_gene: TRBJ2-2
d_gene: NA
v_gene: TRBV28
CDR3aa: CASSTGPQFTGELFF
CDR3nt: TGTGCCAGCAGCACCGGGCCTCAGTTCACCGGGGAGCTGTTTTTT

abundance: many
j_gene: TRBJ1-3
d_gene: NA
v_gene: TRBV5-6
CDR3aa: CASRSDSRSGNTIYF
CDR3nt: TGTGCCAGCAGGTCGGACAGCCGCTCTGGAAACACCATATATTTT

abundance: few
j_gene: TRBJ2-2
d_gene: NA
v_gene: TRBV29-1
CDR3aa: CSVEGGGITGELFF
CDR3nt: TGCAGCGTCGAGGGGGGAGGAATCACCGGGGAGCTGTTTTTT

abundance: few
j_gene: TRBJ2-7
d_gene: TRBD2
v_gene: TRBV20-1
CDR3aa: CSARDTSGRGHEQYF
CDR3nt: TGCAGTGCTAGAGATACTAGCGGGAGAGGTCACGAGCAGTACTTC

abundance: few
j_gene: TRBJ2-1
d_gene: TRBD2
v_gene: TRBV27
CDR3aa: CASNPAGGHNEQFF
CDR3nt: TGTGCCAGCAACCCAGCGGGAGGCCACAATGAGCAGTTCTTC

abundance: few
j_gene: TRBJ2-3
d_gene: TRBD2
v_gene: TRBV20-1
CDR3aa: CSARKLAGASGGADTQYF
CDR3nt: TGCAGTGCTAGAAAACTAGCGGGAGCCTCTGGAGGGGCAGATACGCAGTATTTT

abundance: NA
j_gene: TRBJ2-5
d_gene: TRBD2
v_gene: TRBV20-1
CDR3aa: CSARTSGRAQQETQYF
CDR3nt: TGCAGTGCTCGGACTAGCGGGAGAGCACAACAAGAGACCCAGTACTTC

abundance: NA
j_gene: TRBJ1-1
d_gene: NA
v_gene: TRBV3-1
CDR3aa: CASSPSGGWGEAFF
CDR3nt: TGTGCCAGCAGTCCAAGTGGGGGCTGGGGTGAAGCTTTCTTT

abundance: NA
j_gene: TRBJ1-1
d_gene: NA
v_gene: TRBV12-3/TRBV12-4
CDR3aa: CASSLEGHGYTEAFF
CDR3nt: TGTGCCAGCAGTTTAGAAGGTCACGGATACACTGAAGCTTTCTTT

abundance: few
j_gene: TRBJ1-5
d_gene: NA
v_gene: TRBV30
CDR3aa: CAWSEQTNQPQHF
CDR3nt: TGTGCCTGGAGTGAACAGACCAATCAGCCCCAGCATTTT

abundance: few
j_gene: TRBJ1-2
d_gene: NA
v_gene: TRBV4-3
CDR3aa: CASSQDRGRAYGYTF
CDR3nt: TGCGCCAGCAGCCAAGATCGGGGCAGGGCTTATGGCTACACCTTC

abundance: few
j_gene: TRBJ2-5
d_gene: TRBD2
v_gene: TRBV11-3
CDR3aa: CASSPDSGRGQETQYF
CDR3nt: TGTGCCAGCAGCCCGGATAGCGGGAGGGGACAAGAGACCCAGTACTTC

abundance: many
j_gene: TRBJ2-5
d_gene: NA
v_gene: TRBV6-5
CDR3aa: CASSYSSETQYF
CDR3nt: TGTGCCAGCAGTTACTCCTCGGAGACCCAGTACTTC

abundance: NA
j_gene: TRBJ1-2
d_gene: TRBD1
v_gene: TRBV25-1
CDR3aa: CASSSTGGAHGYTF
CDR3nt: TGTGCCAGCAGCTCGACAGGGGGGGCGCATGGCTACACCTTC

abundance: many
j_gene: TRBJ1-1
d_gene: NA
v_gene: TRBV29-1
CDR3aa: CSASNTEAFF
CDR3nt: TGCAGCGCCTCGAACACTGAAGCTTTCTTT

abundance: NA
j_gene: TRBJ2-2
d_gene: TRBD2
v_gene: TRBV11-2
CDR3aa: CASSPGTSGRALWDTGELFF
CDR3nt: TGTGCCAGCAGCCCCGGGACTAGCGGGAGGGCCCTTTGGGACACCGGGGAGCTGTTTTTT

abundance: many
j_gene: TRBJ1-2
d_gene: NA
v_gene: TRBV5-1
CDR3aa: CASSPLRGGTGNYGYTF
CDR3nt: TGCGCCAGCAGCCCTCTCAGGGGAGGGACTGGAAACTATGGCTACACCTTC

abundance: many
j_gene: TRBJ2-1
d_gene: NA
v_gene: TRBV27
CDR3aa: CASSPTLIGDEQFF
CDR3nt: TGTGCCAGCAGTCCAACCCTCATAGGTGATGAGCAGTTCTTC